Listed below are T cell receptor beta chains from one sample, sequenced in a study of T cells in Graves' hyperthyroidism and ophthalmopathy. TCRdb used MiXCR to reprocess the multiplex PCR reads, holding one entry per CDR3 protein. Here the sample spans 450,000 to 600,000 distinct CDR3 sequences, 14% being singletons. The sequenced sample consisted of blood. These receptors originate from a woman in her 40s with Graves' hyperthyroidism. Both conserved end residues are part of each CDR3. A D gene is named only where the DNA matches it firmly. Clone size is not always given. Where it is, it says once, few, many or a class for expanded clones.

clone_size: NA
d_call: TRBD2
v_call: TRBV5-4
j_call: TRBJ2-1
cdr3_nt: TGTGCCAGCAGCTTGGAAGTTAGCGGGATTAGCTCCTACAATGAGCAGTTCTTC
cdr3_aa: CASSLEVSGISSYNEQFF

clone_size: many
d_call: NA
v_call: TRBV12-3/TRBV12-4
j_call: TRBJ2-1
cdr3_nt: TGTGCCAGCAGGATTAGCCGCAATGAGCAGTTCTTC
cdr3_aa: CASRISRNEQFF

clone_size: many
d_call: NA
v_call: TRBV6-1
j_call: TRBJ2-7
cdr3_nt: TGTGCCAGCAGTGAAGCATACGAGCAGTACTTC
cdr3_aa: CASSEAYEQYF

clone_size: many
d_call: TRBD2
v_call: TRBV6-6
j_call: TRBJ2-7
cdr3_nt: TGTGCCAGCAGTTACCGGCTAGCGGGAGGGCCGGCGGAGCAGTACTTC
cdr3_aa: CASSYRLAGGPAEQYF

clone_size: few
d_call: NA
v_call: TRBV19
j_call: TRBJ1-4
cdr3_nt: TGTGCCAGTAGTACTCGGGACGGATCGGAAAAACTGTTTTTT
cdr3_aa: CASSTRDGSEKLFF

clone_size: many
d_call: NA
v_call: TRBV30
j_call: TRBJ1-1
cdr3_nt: TGTGCCTGGAGTGTACGTGGGACTGAAGCTTTCTTT
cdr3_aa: CAWSVRGTEAFF

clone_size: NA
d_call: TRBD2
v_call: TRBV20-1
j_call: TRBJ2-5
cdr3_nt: TGCAGTGCCTGTACTAGCGCGACATTAGAGACCCAGTACTTC
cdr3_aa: CSACTSATLETQYF

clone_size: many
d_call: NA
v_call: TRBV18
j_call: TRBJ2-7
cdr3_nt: TGTGCCAGCTCACCACCCGGGCAGGGTGGGACCATGTACGAGCAGTACTTC
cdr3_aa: CASSPPGQGGTMYEQYF

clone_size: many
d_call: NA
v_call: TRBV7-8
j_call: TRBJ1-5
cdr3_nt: TGTGCCAGCAGCTTAGGGGGGGGAATCGGGGTTAGCAATCAGCCCCAGCATTTT
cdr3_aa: CASSLGGGIGVSNQPQHF

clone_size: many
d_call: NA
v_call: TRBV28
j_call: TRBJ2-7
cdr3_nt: TGTGCCAGCAGTTTGCCTCAGGGTTTTTCCTACGAGCAGTACTTC
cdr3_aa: CASSLPQGFSYEQYF

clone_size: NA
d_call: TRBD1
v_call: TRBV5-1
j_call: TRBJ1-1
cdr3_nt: TGCGCCAGCAGCGTACAGGGGTTCGACACTGAAGCTTTCTTT
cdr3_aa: CASSVQGFDTEAFF

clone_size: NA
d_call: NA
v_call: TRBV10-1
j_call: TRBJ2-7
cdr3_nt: TGCGCCACCCAACCTCCACTCTACGAGCAGTACTTC
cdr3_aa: CATQPPLYEQYF

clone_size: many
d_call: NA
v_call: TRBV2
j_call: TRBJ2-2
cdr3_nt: TGTGCCAGCAGTGGCAGACTAGATAGGGTCAACACCGGGGAGCTGTTTTTT
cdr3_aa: CASSGRLDRVNTGELFF

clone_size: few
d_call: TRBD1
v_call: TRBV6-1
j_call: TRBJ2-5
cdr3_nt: TGTGCCAGCACAGAACTACAGGGGGCGGGGGAGACCCAGTACTTC
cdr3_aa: CASTELQGAGETQYF

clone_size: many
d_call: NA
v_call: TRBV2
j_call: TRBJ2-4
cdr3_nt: TGTGCCAGCAGTGATCGGTCCTCTAGGGCCAAAAACATTCAGTACTTC
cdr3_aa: CASSDRSSRAKNIQYF

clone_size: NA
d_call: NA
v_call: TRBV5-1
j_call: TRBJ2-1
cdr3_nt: TGCGCCAGCAGGGGGGTGGCCCCCCCCAATGAGCAGTTCTTC
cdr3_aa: CASRGVAPPNEQFF

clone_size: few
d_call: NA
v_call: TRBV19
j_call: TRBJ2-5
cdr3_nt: TGTGCCAGTAGTATGGAGAGCGGGCCCCCAGAGACCCAGTACTTC
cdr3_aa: CASSMESGPPETQYF

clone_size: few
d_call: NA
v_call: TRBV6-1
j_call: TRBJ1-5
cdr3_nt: TGTGCCAGTCTACAAATGCGACAAGAAGTACGTTATAGCAATCAGCCCCAGCATTTT
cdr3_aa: CASLQMRQEVRYSNQPQHF

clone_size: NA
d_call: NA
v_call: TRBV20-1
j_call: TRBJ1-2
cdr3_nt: TGCAGTGCTAGAGATGAAACAGGAATCCGAGGCTACACCTTC
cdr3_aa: CSARDETGIRGYTF

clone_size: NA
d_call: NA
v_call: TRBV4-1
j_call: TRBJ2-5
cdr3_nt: TGCGCCAGCAGCCAAGATCTTCTGGAGTGGGAGACCCAGTACTTC
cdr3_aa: CASSQDLLEWETQYF

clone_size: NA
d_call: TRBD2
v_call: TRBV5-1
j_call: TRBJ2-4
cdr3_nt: TGCGCCAGCAGCTCCCAGGCAAGCGGGGGGAACGGAAACATTCAGTACTTC
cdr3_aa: CASSSQASGGNGNIQYF

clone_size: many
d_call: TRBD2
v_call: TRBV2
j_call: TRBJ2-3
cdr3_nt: TGTGCCAGCAGCAAAGCCCCGGGACTAGCGGGATATAGCACAGATACGCAGTATTTT
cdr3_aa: CASSKAPGLAGYSTDTQYF

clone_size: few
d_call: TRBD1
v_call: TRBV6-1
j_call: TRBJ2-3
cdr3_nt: TGTGCCAGCAGTGAATTGGTAGGGGGCGCGGATACGCAGTATTTT
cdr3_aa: CASSELVGGADTQYF

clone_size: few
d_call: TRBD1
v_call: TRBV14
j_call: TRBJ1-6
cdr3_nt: TGTGCCAGCAGCCATCAGGGGGTAAATTCACCCCTCCACTTT
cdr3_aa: CASSHQGVNSPLHF

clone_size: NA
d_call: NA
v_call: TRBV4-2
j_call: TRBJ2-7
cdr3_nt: TGTGCCAGCAGCCAAGAAGGGTCCGCGGTCGGGTTGGAGCAGTACTTC
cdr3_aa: CASSQEGSAVGLEQYF

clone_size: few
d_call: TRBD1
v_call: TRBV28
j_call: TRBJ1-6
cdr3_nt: TGTGCCAGCAGATGGGGGGCGGGACAGATTAATTCACCCCTCCACTTT
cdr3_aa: CASRWGAGQINSPLHF

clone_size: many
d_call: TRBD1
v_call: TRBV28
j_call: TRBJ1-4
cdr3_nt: TGTGCCAGCAGTTTCAGGGGGGATAATGAAAAACTGTTTTTT
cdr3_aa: CASSFRGDNEKLFF

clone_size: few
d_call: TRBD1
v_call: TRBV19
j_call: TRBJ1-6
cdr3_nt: TGTGCCAGTACTTGGACAGGGAGCAATTCACCCCTCCACTTT
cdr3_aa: CASTWTGSNSPLHF

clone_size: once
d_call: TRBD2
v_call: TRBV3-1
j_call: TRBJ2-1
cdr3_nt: TGTGCCAGCAGTGTTACTAGCGGGAGGCCAAGGGATAACAGTGAGCAGTTCTTC
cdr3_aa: CASSVTSGRPRDNSEQFF

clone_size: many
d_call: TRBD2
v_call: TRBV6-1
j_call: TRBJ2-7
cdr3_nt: TGTGCCAGCAGTGAACGTAGCGGGAGGGCCTACGAGCAGTACTTC
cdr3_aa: CASSERSGRAYEQYF

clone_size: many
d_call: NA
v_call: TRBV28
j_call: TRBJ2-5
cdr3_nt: TGTGCCAGCAGAATGGACGGCGAAGAGACCCAGTACTTC
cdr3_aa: CASRMDGEETQYF

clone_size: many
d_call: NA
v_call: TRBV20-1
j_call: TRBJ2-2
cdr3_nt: TGCAGTGCTAGAGATAAGCGGGCAACTTACACCGGGGAGCTGTTTTTT
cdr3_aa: CSARDKRATYTGELFF

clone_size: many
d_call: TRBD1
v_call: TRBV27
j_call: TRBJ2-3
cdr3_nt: TGTGCCAGCAGTTGGACAGGGACCCCCACAGATACGCAGTATTTT
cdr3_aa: CASSWTGTPTDTQYF

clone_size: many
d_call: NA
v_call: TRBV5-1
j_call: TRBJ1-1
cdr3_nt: TGCGCCAGCAGCGCGGGGACGGCGAAGGACACTGAAGCTTTCTTT
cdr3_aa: CASSAGTAKDTEAFF

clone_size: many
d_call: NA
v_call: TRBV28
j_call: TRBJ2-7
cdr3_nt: TGTGCCAGCAGTTTTAAGGGAGGCGGCTACGAGCAGTACTTC
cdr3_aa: CASSFKGGGYEQYF

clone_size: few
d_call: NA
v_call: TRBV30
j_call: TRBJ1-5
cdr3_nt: TGTGCCTGGAGTGTTTCGGGGGTAGGCAATCAGCCCCAGCATTTT
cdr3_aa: CAWSVSGVGNQPQHF

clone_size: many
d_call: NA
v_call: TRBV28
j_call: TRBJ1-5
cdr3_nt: TGTGCCAGCAGCCCTATATCCCCTTTAACCAATCAGCCCCAGCATTTT
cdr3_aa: CASSPISPLTNQPQHF

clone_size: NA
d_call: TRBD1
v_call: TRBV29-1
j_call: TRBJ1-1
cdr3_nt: TGCAGCGTTTCCGGGACAGGGAGTGAAGCTTTCTTT
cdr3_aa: CSVSGTGSEAFF

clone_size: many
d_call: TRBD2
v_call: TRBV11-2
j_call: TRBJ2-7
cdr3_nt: TGTGCCAGCAGCTTAGATCGGACCGCGGGGGGGCGAACCTACGAGCAGTACTTC
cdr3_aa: CASSLDRTAGGRTYEQYF

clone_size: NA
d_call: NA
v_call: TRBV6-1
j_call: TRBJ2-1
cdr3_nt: TGTGCCAGCAGACTCATTACAATCATGAGCTCCTACAATGAGCAGTTCTTC
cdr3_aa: CASRLITIMSSYNEQFF

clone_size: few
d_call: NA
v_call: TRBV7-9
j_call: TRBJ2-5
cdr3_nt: TGTGCCAGCAGCCCCGAAGGGGCGCAAGAGACCCAGTACTTC
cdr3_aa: CASSPEGAQETQYF

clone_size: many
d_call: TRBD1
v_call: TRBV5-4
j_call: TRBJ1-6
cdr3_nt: TGTGCCAGCAGCTTGGAAGGGGGCGTAGGATCACCCCTCCACTTT
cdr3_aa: CASSLEGGVGSPLHF

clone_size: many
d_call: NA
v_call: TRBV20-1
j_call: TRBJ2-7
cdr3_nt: TGCAGTGCTCTCAATCCCGGGGGAAGCTACGAGCAGTACTTC
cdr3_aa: CSALNPGGSYEQYF

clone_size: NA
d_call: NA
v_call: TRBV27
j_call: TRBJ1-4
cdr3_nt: TGTGCCAGCAGTTTATCCGCAAGGAGAGAAAAACTGTTTTTT
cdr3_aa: CASSLSARREKLFF

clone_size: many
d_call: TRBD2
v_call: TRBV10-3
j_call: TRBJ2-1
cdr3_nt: TGTGCCATCAGCCAGAGCGGGAGACCGGGGAATGAGCAGTTCTTC
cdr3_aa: CAISQSGRPGNEQFF

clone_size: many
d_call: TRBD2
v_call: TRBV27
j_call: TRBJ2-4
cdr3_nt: TGTGCCAGCAGTCCAGCCGGGACTAGCGGGAGGGCCCCCAAAAACATTCAGTACTTC
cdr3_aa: CASSPAGTSGRAPKNIQYF

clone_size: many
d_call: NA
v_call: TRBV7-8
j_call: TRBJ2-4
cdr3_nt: TGTGCCAGCAGCTTAGGCAGGGCGCCCAAAAACATTCAGTACTTC
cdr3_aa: CASSLGRAPKNIQYF

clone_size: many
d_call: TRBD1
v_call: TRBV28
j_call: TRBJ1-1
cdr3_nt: TGTGCCAGCGGACAGGCGAACACTGAAGCTTTCTTT
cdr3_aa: CASGQANTEAFF

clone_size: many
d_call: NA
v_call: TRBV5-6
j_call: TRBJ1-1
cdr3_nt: TGTGCCAGTGGGACGCCGAACACTGAAGCTTTCTTT
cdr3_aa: CASGTPNTEAFF

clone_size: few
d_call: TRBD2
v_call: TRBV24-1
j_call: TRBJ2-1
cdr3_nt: TGTGCCACCAGCCCGGGGGGAGGTGAGCAGTTCTTC
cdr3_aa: CATSPGGGEQFF

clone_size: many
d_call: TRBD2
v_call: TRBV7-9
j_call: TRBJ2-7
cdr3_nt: TGTGCCAGCAGCCCAAGCGGGAGTCACGACGAGCAGTACTTC
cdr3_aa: CASSPSGSHDEQYF

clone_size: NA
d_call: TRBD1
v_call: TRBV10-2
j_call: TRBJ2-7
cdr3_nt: TGCGCCAGCAGTTCAGCCGGGACAGAAAACGAGCAGTACTTC
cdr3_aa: CASSSAGTENEQYF

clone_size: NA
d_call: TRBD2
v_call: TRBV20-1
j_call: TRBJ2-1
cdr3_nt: TGCAGTGCTATTAGCGGGAGGCCCTACAATGAGCAGTTCTTC
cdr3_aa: CSAISGRPYNEQFF

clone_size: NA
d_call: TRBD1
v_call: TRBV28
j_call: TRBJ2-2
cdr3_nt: TGTGCCAGCAGTGAACCCACAGGGGGCCGGGAGCTGTTTTTT
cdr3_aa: CASSEPTGGRELFF

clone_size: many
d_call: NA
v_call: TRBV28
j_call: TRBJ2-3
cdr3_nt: TGTGCCAGCAGTTTAGGACCGCCCACAGATACGCAGTATTTT
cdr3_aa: CASSLGPPTDTQYF

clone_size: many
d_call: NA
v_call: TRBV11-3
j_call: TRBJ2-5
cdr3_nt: TGTGCCAGCAGCTTAGAGTTCGGGACACGAGAGACCCAGTACTTC
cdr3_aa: CASSLEFGTRETQYF

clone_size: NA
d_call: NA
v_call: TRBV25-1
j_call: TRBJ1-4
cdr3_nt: TGTGCCAGCAGTGGATACACAGTGGGCCTAAATGAAAAACTGTTTTTT
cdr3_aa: CASSGYTVGLNEKLFF

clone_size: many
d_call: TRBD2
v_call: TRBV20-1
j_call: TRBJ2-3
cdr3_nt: TGCAGTGCTCGTAGCGGGAGCGAGGGCACAGATACGCAGTATTTT
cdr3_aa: CSARSGSEGTDTQYF

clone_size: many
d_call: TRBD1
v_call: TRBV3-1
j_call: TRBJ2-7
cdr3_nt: TGTGCCAGCAGCCGCGTCCCGGGACAGGGGAGCGAGCAGTACTTC
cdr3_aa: CASSRVPGQGSEQYF